The 9 T cell receptor beta chains reported below all come from one sample, sequenced in a study of blood T cell repertoires in COVID-19. Data came from immunoSEQ multiplex PCR; TCRdb stores just in-frame clones and leaves some out. The table includes 210,000 or so clones, around four fifths detected once. Sequences were obtained from peripheral blood. These receptors were collected from a woman older than 75 with active or convalescent COVID-19.

J is TRBJ2-5 and V is TRBV5-1, with 8 bases fitting TRBD2. CDR1 is SGHRS and CDR2 is YFSETQ in the germline V gene. CDR3 size: 15 residues. V trimming: 4 bases; J trimming: 5 bases; junction bases outside the gene matches: 10. The CDR3 is CASSPSGGPGETQYF. CDR3 coding DNA: TGCGCCAGCAGCCCATCGGGGGGGCCTGGGGAGACCCAGTACTTC.

This chain joins TRBV14 and TRBJ1-2; D possibly corresponds to TRBD1 (5 bases). This CDR3 contains 15 residues. V lost 5 bases to trimming and J lost 4 bases, with 17 bases between them. In germline, CDR1 is SGHDN, CDR2 FVKESK. As DNA, the CDR3 is TGTGCCAGCAGCTCGGGACTCCCCGGAGGCTATGGCTACACCTTC. Its protein product is CASSSGLPGGYGYTF.

This clone was detected only once. This rearrangement joins TRBV6-5 to TRBJ1-1; a weak D match, TRBD1 (5 bases). The CDR3 has 13 amino acids. Germline values: CDR1 MNHEY, CDR2 SVGAGI. V gave up 6 bases and J gave up 7 bases, with 15 bases separating them. DNA for the CDR3: TGTGCCAGCAGATACCCAGGGACTAGTGAAGCTTTCTTT. Translated: CASRYPGTSEAFF.

J is TRBJ1-6 and V is TRBV3-1 (or the pseudogene TRBV3-2); 7 bases are shared with TRBD1. This CDR3 is 14 amino acids long. Germline V gene lookup returns CDR1 LGHDT and CDR2 YNNKEL (reference sequence). V trimming: 6 bases; J trimming: 10 bases; junction bases outside the gene matches: 9. CDR3 bases: TGTGCCAGCAGGTACGGACAGGCTGCGTCACCCCTCCACTTT. Translated: CASRYGQAASPLHF.

This rearrangement joins TRBV11-2 to TRBJ2-3; tentatively, D is TRBD2 (5 bases). The V gene's germline CDR1 is SGHAT and CDR2 FQNNGV. V was clipped by 1 base and J by 0 bases, with 11 bases between them. The CDR3 loop spans 16 amino acids. CDR3 sequence: CASSLAGYASTDTQYF. CDR3 nucleotides: TGTGCCAGCAGCTTAGCGGGGTACGCTAGCACAGATACGCAGTATTTT.

The CDR3: CASSPRDRHSYEQYF. As DNA, the CDR3 is TGTGCCAGCAGCCCCCGGGACAGACACTCCTACGAGCAGTACTTC. V gene TRBV7-2 combines with J gene TRBJ2-7, with 7 nucleotides matching TRBD1. Trimming cost V 5 bases and J 0 bases; bases outside gene matches: 7. Germline V gene sequence: CDR1 SGHTA, CDR2 FQGNSA. The CDR3 covers 15 residues.

J is TRBJ2-7 and V is TRBV12-3 or TRBV12-4; 7 nucleotides agree with TRBD2. There are 13 residues in the CDR3. V was pared by 4 bases and J by 2 bases, with 2 bases of the junction left unmatched. The CDR3 DNA reads as TGTGCCAGCAGTTACCGGGGGGCCTACGAGCAGTACTTC. This codes for CASSYRGAYEQYF.

The chain links TRBV19 to TRBJ1-2, with D perhaps TRBD1 (5 bases). Trimming stripped 5 bases from V and 5 bases from J, with 12 bases between. This CDR3 is 13 amino acids long. Germline lookup yields CDR1 LNHDA and CDR2 SQIVND (reference sequence). CDR3 loop: CASSVGGRYGYTF. In nucleotides, the CDR3 is TGTGCCAGTAGTGTCGGGGGAAGGTATGGCTACACCTTC.

CDR3 bases: TGTGCCAGCAGCTTCGGAGGAAACTCCTACGAGCAGTACTTC. It encodes CASSFGGNSYEQYF. The chain joins TRBV7-2 to TRBJ2-7, with D tentatively TRBD2 (5 bases). CDR1 is SGHTA, CDR2 FQGNSA, per germline. This CDR3 has 14 residues. The V gene lost 3 bases and the J gene lost 0 bases, with 9 bases spanning the gap.